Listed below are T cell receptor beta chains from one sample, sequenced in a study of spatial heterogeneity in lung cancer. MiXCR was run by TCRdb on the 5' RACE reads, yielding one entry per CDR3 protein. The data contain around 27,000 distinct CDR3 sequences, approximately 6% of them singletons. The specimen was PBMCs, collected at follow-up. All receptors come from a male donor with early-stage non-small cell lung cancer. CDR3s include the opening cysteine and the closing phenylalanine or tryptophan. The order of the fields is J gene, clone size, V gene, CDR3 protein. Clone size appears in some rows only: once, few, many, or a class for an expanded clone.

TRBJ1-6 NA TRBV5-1 CASSLGDGNSPLHF
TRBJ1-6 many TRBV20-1 CSASPGTGDHSPLHF
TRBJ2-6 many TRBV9 CASSVVLAAGANVLTF
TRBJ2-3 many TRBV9 CASSAGLAASTDTQYF
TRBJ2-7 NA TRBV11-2 CASSPDRGLYEQYF
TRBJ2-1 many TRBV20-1 CSAPKEGGSEQFF
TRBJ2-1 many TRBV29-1 CSGERSSGSNEQFF
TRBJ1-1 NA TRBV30 CAWSVLDYTEAFF
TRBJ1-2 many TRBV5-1 CASSSQPGGNYGYTF
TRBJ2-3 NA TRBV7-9 CASSYGLAGSTDTQYF
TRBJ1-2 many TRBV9 CASGDTYGYTF
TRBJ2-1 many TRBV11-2 CASRQGSNEQFF
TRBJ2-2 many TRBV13 CASSPRKGASGELFF
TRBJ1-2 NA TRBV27 CASSLTAGGLYGYTF
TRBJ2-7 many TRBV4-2 CASSPMGGGPTNNEQYF
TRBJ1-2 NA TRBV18 CASSPLPGEFNGYTF
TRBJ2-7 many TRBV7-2 CASSGSYEQYF
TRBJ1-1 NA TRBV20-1 CSARDKGQGFAEAFF
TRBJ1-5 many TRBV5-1 CASSPGTLNQPQHF
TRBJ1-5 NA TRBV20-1 CSARDSGGFSQPQHF